The T cell receptor beta chain under discussion was sequenced for a study of neurological immune-mediated disorders. The study built sorted libraries from 1 million CD4+ or CD8+ T cells. There are many counts of this clonotype. Synthesis of cDNA was accomplished via 5'RACE employing 10-nucleotide random UMIs. Every sequencing run produced over 180 million TCR-beta sequences that came from 15-18 subjects. A single record per CDR3 protein comes from TCRdb applying MiXCR to the 5' RACE reads. The sample includes 11,000 to 15,000 distinct CDR3 sequences, 13% of them seen just once. Specimen: CD8+ T cells from blood. This receptor was taken from a female donor with HTLV-1-associated myelopathy (HAM/TSP).

CDR3 DNA sequence: TGCGCCAGCAGGGGGGGGGATAATGAAAAACTGTTTTTT. As protein: CASRGGDNEKLFF. The V call is TRBV4-1, the J call TRBJ1-4, with D possibly being TRBD1 (5 bases). CDR3 length equals 13 residues. The V gene lost 6 bases and the J gene lost 4 bases, with 9 bases spanning the gap. The V gene's germline CDR1 is MGHRA and CDR2 YSYEKL.